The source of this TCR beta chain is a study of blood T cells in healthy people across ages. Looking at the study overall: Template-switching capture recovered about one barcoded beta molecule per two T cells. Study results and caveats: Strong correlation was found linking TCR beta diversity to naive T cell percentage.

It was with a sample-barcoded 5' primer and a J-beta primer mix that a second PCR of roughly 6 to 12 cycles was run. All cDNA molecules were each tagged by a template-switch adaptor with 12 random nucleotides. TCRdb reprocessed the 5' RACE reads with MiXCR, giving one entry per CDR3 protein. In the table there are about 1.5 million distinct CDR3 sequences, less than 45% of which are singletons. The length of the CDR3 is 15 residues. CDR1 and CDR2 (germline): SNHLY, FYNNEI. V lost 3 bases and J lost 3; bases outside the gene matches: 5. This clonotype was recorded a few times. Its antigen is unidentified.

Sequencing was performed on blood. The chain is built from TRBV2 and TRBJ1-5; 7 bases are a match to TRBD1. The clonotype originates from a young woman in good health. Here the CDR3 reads CASSDLTGNNQPQHF. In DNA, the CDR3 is TGTGCCAGCAGTGACCTGACAGGGAACAATCAGCCCCAGCATTTT.